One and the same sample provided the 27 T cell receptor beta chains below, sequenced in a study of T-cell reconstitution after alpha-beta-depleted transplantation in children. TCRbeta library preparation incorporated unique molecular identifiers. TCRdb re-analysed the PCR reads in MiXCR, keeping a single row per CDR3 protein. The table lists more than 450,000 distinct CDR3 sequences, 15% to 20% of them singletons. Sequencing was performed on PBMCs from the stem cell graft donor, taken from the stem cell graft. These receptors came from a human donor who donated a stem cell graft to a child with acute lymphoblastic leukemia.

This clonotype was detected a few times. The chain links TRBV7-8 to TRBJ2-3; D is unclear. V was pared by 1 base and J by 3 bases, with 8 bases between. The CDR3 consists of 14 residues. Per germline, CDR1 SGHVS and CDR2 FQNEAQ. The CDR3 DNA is TGTGCCAGCAGCTTAGTAGGGAAAACAGATACGCAGTATTTT. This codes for CASSLVGKTDTQYF.

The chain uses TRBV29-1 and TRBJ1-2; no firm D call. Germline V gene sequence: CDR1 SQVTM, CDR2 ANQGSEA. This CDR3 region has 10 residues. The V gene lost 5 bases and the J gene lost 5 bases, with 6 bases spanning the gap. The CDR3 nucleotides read TGCAGCGTTACGGAATATGGCTACACCTTC. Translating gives CSVTEYGYTF.

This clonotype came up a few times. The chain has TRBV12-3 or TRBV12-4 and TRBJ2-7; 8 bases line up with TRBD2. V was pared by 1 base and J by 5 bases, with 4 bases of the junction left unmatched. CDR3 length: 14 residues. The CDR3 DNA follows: TGTGCCAGCAGTTTAGGAGCGGGAGCAAACGAGCAGTACTTC. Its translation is CASSLGAGANEQYF.

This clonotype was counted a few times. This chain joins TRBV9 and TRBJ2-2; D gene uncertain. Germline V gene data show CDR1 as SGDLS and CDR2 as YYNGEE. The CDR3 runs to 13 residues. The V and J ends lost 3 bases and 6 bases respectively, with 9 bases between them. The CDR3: CASSALRPGELFF. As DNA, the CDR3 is TGTGCCAGCAGCGCCCTCCGTCCCGGGGAGCTGTTTTTT.

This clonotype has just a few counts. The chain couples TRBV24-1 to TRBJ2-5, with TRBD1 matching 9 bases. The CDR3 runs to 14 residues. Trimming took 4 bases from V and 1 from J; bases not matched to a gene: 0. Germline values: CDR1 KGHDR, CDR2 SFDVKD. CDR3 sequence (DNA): TGTGCCACCAGTGAGACAGGGGGCCAAGAGACCCAGTACTTC. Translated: CATSETGGQETQYF.

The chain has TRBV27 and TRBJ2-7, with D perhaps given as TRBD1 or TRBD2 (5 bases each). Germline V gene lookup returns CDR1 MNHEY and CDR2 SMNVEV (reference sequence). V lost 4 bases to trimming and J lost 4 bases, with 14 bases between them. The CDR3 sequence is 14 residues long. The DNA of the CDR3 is TGTGCCAGCAGTTGGGGCCCTGGGGGATACGAGCAGTACTTC. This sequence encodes CASSWGPGGYEQYF.

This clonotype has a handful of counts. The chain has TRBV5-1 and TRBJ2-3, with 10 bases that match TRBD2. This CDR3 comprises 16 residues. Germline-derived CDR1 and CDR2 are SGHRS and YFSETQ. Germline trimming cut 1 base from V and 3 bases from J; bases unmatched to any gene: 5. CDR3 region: CASSLRAGGLTDTQYF. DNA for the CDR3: TGCGCCAGCAGCTTGAGAGCGGGAGGGCTGACAGATACGCAGTATTTT.

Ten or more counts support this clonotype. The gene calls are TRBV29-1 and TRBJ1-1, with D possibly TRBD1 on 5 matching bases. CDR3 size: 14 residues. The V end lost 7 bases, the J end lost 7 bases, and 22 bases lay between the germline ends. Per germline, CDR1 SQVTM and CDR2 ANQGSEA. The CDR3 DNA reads TGCAGCGCCTGGCTGGGTCGACAGAGTATTGAAGCTTTCTTT. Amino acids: CSAWLGRQSIEAFF.

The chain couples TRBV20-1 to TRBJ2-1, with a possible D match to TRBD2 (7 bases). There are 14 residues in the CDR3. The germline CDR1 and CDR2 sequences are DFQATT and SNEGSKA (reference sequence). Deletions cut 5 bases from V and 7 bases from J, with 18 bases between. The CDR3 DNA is TGCAGTGCTCTCCCCGGGGGGCCCCAGAATGAGCAGTTCTTC. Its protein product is CSALPGGPQNEQFF.

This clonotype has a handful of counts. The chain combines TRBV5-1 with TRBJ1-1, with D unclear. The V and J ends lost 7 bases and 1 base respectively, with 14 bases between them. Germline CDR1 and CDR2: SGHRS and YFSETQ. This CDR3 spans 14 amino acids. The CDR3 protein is CASCTDPANTEAFF. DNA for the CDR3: TGCGCCAGCTGCACGGACCCCGCGAACACTGAAGCTTTCTTT.

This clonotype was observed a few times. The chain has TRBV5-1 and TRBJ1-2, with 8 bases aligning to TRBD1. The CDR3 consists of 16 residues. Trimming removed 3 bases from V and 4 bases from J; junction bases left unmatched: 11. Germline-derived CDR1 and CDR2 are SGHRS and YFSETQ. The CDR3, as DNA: TGCGCCAGCAGCTATTCACCAGGGGGCAGTGCCTATGGCTACACCTTC. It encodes CASSYSPGGSAYGYTF.

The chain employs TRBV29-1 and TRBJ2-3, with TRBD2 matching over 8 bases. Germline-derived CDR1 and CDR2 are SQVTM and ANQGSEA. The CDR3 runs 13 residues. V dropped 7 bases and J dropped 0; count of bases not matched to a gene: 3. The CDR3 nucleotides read TGCAGCGCTCGGGGGGGAAGCACAGATACGCAGTATTTT. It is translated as CSARGGSTDTQYF.

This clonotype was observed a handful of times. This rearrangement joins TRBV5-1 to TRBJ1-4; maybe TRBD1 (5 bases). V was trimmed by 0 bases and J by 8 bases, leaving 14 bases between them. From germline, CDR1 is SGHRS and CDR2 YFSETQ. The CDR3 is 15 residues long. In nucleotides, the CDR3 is TGCGCCAGCAGCTTGGCCCCTAGGGGAGGCGAAAAACTGTTTTTT. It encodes CASSLAPRGGEKLFF.

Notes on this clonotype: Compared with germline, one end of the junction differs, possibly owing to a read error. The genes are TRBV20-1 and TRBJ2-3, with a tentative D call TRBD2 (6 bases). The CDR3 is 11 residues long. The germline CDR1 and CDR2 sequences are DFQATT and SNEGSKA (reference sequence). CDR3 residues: CSAIRGAPLDF. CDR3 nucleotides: TGCAGTGCTATACGCGGGGCTCCCCTCGATTTT.

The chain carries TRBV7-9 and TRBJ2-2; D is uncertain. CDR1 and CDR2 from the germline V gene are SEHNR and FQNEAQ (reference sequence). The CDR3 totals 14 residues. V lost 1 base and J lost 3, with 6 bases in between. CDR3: CASSLDEDTGELFF. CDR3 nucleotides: TGTGCCAGCAGCTTAGACGAGGACACCGGGGAGCTGTTTTTT.

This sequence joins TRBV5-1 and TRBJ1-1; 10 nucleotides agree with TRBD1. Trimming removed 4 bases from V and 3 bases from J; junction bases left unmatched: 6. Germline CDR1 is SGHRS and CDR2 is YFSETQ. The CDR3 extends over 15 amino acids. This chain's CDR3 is CASSEPDRGDTEAFF. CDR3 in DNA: TGCGCCAGCAGCGAACCGGACAGGGGGGACACTGAAGCTTTCTTT.

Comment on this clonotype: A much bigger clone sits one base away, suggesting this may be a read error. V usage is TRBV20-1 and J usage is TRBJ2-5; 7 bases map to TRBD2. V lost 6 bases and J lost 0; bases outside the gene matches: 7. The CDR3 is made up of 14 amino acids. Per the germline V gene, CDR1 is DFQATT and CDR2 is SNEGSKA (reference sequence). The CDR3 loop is CSAWGGTNQETQYF. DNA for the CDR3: TGCAGTGCCTGGGGGGGAACGAACCAAGAGACCCAGTACTTC.

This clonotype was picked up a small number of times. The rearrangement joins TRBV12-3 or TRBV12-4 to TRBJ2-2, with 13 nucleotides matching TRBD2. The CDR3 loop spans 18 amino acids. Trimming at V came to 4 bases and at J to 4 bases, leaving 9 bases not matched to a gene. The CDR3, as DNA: TGTGCCAGCAGTTCTCGGACTAGCGGGAGAAGGAGCACCGGGGAGCTGTTTTTT. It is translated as CASSSRTSGRRSTGELFF.

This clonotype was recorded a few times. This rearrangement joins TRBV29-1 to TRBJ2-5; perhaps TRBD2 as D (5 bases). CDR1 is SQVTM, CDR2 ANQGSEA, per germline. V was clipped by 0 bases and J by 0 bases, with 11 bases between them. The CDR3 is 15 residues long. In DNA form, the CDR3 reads TGCAGCGTTGAAGATCCCACGGGGTACCAAGAGACCCAGTACTTC. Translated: CSVEDPTGYQETQYF.

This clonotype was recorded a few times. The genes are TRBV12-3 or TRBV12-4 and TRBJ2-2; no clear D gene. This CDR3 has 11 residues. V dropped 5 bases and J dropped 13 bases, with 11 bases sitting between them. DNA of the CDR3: TGTGCCAGCAGTGCTGCGTGGGGGCTGTTTTTT. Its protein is CASSAAWGLFF.

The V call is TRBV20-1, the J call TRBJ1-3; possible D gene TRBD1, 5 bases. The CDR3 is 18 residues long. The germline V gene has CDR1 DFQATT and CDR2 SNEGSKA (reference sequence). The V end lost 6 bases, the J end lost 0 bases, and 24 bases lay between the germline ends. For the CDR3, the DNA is TGCAGTGCCGTTCATGGAAGGGGTATCCATTTCTCTGGAAACACCATATATTTT. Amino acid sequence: CSAVHGRGIHFSGNTIYF.

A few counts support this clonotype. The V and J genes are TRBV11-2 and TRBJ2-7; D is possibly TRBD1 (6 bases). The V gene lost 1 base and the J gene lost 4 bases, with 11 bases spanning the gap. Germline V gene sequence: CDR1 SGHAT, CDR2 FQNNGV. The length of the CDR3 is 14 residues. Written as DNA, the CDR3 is TGTGCCAGCAGCTTAGTGAAGGGGGTATACGAGCAGTACTTC. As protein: CASSLVKGVYEQYF. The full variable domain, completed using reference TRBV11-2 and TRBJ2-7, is EAGVAQSPRYKIIEKRQSVAFWCNPISGHATLYWYQQILGQGPKLLIQFQNNGVVDDSQLPKDRFSAERLKGVDSTLKIQPAKLEDSAVYLCASSLVKGVYEQYFGPGTRLTVT.

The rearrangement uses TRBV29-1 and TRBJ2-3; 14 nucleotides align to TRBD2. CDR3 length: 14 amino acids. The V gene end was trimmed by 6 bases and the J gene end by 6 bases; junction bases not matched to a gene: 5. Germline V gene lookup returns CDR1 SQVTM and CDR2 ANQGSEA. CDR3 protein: CSVLGLAGGDTQYF. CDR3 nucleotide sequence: TGCAGCGTCCTCGGACTAGCGGGAGGTGATACGCAGTATTTT.

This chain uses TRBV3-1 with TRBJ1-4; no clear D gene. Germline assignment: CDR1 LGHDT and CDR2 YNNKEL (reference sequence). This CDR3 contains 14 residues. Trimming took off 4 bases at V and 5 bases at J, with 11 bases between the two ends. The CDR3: CASSPQKFNEKLFF. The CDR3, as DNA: TGTGCCAGCAGCCCCCAGAAGTTCAATGAAAAACTGTTTTTT.

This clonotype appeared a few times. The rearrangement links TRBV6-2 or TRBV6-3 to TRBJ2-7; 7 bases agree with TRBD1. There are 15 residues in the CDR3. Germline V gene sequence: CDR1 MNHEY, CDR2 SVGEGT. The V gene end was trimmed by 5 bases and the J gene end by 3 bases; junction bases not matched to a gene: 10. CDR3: CASSAPTGTDYEQYF. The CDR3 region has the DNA TGTGCCAGCAGTGCGCCGACCGGGACAGACTACGAGCAGTACTTC.

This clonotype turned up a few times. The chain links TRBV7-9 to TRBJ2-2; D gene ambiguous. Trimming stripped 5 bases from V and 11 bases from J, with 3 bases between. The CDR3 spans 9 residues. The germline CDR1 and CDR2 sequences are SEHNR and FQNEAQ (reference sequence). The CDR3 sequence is CASSPELFF. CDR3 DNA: TGTGCCAGCAGCCCCGAGCTGTTTTTT.

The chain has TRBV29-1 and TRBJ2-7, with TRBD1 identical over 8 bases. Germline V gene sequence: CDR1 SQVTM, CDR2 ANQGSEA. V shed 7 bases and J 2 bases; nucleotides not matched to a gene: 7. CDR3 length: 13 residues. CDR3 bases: TGCAGCGCCCAGGGGGCTCGTACCTACGAGCAGTACTTC. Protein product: CSAQGARTYEQYF.